This is a list of T cell receptor beta chains from one sample in a study of shared clonotypes between healthy human individuals. Measured with immunoSEQ multiplex PCR; TCRdb has only the in-frame clones, and not every one. Here the sample spans about 380,000 clones, roughly 96% being singletons. Material for sequencing was memory CD8+ T cells sorted from blood. The source is a man aged 25-45 years in good health. Each CDR3 is given with its conserved first and last residue. A D gene is named only where the DNA matches it firmly. The size of a clone is reported for some rows only, either as once, few or many, or as a class for expanded clones.

size | length | D | J | V | DNA | CDR3
NA | 12 | NA | TRBJ2-7 | TRBV6-1 | TGTGCCAGCAGTGTACAGGTTTACGAGCAGTACTTC | CASSVQVYEQYF
once | 13 | TRBD2 | TRBJ2-7 | TRBV27 | TGTGCCAGCAGGCGGACTAGCGGCTACGAGCAGTACTTC | CASRRTSGYEQYF
NA | 12 | NA | TRBJ2-2 | TRBV6-5 | TGTGCCAGCAGTTACAAGACCGGGGAGCTGTTTTTT | CASSYKTGELFF
NA | 15 | TRBD1 | TRBJ1-2 | TRBV30 | TGTGCCTGGAGTGTGGCGACAGGGCCTAGCTATGGCTACACCTTC | CAWSVATGPSYGYTF
NA | 10 | NA | TRBJ1-1 | TRBV6-5 | TGTGCCAGCCGAGGGGCGGCGGCTTTCTTT | CASRGAAAFF
NA | 14 | NA | TRBJ2-3 | TRBV19 | TGTGCCAGTAGTATGGTCGGAAGTGCCGATACGCAGTATTTT | CASSMVGSADTQYF
NA | 14 | TRBD1 | TRBJ1-1 | TRBV6-1 | TGTGCCAGCTTCGACAGGGGGCGGTGGAGGGAAGCTTTCTTT | CASFDRGRWREAFF
once | 14 | NA | TRBJ2-7 | TRBV5-1 | TGCGCCAGCAGCTTGGTTGGGCGGGACTACGAGCAGTACTTC | CASSLVGRDYEQYF
NA | 13 | NA | TRBJ2-5 | TRBV5-6 | TGTGCCAGCAGATCCAGGGATGGAGAGACCCAGTACTTC | CASRSRDGETQYF
NA | 19 | TRBD2 | TRBJ2-3 | TRBV5-6 | TGTGCCAGCAGCTTGGAGGGACTAGCGGGAGTGGGTTACACAGATACGCAGTATTTT | CASSLEGLAGVGYTDTQYF
NA | 13 | NA | TRBJ2-7 | TRBV6-5 | TGTGCCAGCAGTTACCACATCTCCTACGAGCAGTACTTC | CASSYHISYEQYF
NA | 16 | TRBD2 | TRBJ2-1 | TRBV28 | TGTGCCAGCAGTTCCGCAGCGGGAGGGTCCTACAATGAGCAGTTCTTC | CASSSAAGGSYNEQFF
NA | 11 | NA | TRBJ2-2 | TRBV2 | TGTGCCAGCCGGACAGCGGGGGAGCTGTTTTTT | CASRTAGELFF
once | 15 | NA | TRBJ2-2 | TRBV19 | TGTGCCAGTAGTGTTCAAAATACAGAGACCGGGGAGCTGTTTTTT | CASSVQNTETGELFF
NA | 14 | TRBD2 | TRBJ2-1 | TRBV6-5 | TGTGCCCGACTACTAGCGCTTGTAAACGATGAGCAGTTCTTC | CARLLALVNDEQFF
NA | 15 | NA | TRBJ2-7 | TRBV5-1 | TGCGCCAGCAGCGCTTGGACGGGTCCAGGGTACGAGCAGTACTTC | CASSAWTGPGYEQYF
NA | 15 | NA | TRBJ1-5 | TRBV19 | TGTGCCAGTAGCATACAGGGCTATAGCAATCAGCCCCAGCATTTT | CASSIQGYSNQPQHF
once | 14 | TRBD2 | TRBJ2-5 | TRBV10-3 | TGTGCCACCCTCAGTAGCGGGAGAGGGGGGACCCAGTACTTC | CATLSSGRGGTQYF
NA | 15 | NA | TRBJ1-5 | TRBV9 | TGTGCCAGCAGCGTAGGGCAGTTCCCAAATCAGCCCCAGCATTTT | CASSVGQFPNQPQHF
NA | 19 | TRBD2 | TRBJ2-1 | TRBV5-1 | TGCGCCAGCAGCGAAACTAGCGGGAGTGCGAGAAGCTCCTACAATGAGCAGTTCTTC | CASSETSGSARSSYNEQFF
NA | 16 | TRBD1 | TRBJ1-2 | TRBV11-1 | TGTGCCAGCAGCCCCGGGACAGGACTCCCTAACTATGGCTACACCTTC | CASSPGTGLPNYGYTF
NA | 12 | NA | TRBJ2-5 | TRBV7-8 | TGTGCCAGCACCATTTATAGGGAGACCCAGTACTTC | CASTIYRETQYF
NA | 16 | NA | TRBJ2-3 | TRBV2 | TGTGCCAGCAGGCCCAACAGGGGGGGATACACAGATACGCAGTATTTT | CASRPNRGGYTDTQYF
NA | 11 | NA | TRBJ2-5 | TRBV27 | TGTGCCAGCAGTTCTCGGGAGACCCAGTACTTC | CASSSRETQYF
NA | 16 | TRBD1 | TRBJ1-3 | TRBV27 | TGTGCCAGCGGACCACTGGACAGGGGCTCTGGAAACACCATATATTTT | CASGPLDRGSGNTIYF
NA | 14 | NA | TRBJ1-1 | TRBV4-1 | TGCGCCAGCAGCACCGGGGGCGTGAACACTGAAGCTTTCTTT | CASSTGGVNTEAFF
NA | 13 | NA | TRBJ2-7 | TRBV11-2 | TGTGCCAGCAGAAATACGGACAAATACGAGCAGTACTTC | CASRNTDKYEQYF
NA | 12 | NA | TRBJ2-5 | TRBV29-1 | TGCAGCGTTGCGTCGGGAGAAGAGACCCAGTACTTC | CSVASGEETQYF
NA | 13 | NA | TRBJ2-5 | TRBV28 | TGTGCCAGCAGCCAGGGGGACGGGGAGGCCCAGTACTTC | CASSQGDGEAQYF
NA | 15 | NA | TRBJ2-3 | TRBV5-1 | TGCGCCAGCAGCCAGCGGATAACTAGCACAGATACGCAGTATTTT | CASSQRITSTDTQYF
NA | 17 | NA | TRBJ2-2 | TRBV28 | TGTGCCAGCAGTTTAACCCACTACAAAAGGGGTACCGGGGAGCTGTTTTTT | CASSLTHYKRGTGELFF
once | 11 | NA | TRBJ2-5 | TRBV20-1 | TGCAGTGCTATTTCGGACGAGACCCAGTACTTC | CSAISDETQYF
NA | 17 | TRBD1 | TRBJ1-2 | TRBV28 | TGTGCCAGCAGTGATCTTGGACAGGGGGCGTCTTACTATGGCTACACCTTC | CASSDLGQGASYYGYTF
NA | 13 | NA | TRBJ2-3 | TRBV10-1 | TGCGCCACCCAGGGCCCAGCCGAGGATACGCAGTATTTT | CATQGPAEDTQYF
NA | 15 | NA | TRBJ2-7 | TRBV7-9 | TGTGCCAGCAGCTTAGGGAACCCGCGGTGGAACGAGCAGTACTTC | CASSLGNPRWNEQYF
NA | 14 | TRBD2 | TRBJ2-2 | TRBV2 | TGTGCCACCAGTAGCGGGAGGGCCGGCGGGGAGCTGTTTTTT | CATSSGRAGGELFF
NA | 15 | TRBD2 | TRBJ2-1 | TRBV4-1 | TGCGCCAGCAGCCACGGTGCTAGCGGGAAGTTGGGGAAGTTCTTC | CASSHGASGKLGKFF
once | 13 | NA | TRBJ2-7 | TRBV29-1 | TGCAGCGTTACCCGGGACAACTCCTACGAGCAGTACTTC | CSVTRDNSYEQYF
NA | 14 | NA | TRBJ1-5 | TRBV30 | TGTGCCTGGAGTAGCGGACAGACCAATCAGCCCCAGCATTTT | CAWSSGQTNQPQHF
once | 11 | NA | TRBJ1-3 | TRBV6-5 | TGTGCCAGCAGTTACCTAAACACCATATATTTT | CASSYLNTIYF
NA | 13 | NA | TRBJ1-1 | TRBV27 | TGTGCCAGCAGGGGGAGTGCGGTCACTGAAGCTTTCTTT | CASRGSAVTEAFF
NA | 14 | TRBD1 | TRBJ2-1 | TRBV5-1 | TGCGCCAGCAGCTACCGGGACAGTTACAATGAGCAGTTCTTC | CASSYRDSYNEQFF
NA | 15 | TRBD1 | TRBJ2-1 | TRBV10-3 | TGTGCCATCAGTGCCATCCCGGGACAGGGCTATGAGCAGTTCTTC | CAISAIPGQGYEQFF
NA | 13 | NA | TRBJ2-3 | TRBV19 | TGTGCCAGTAGGGAGACTAGCACAGATACGCAGTATTTT | CASRETSTDTQYF
NA | 14 | TRBD1 | TRBJ2-3 | TRBV28 | TGTGCCAGCGGGTTAGGGGGCGCCCCAGATACGCAGTATTTT | CASGLGGAPDTQYF
NA | 11 | NA | TRBJ2-5 | TRBV11-1 | TGTGCCAGCAGTTCGAGGGAGACCCAGTACTTC | CASSSRETQYF
NA | 15 | NA | TRBJ1-4 | TRBV4-1 | TGCGCCAGCAGCCAGAGGCCCCGGCCTAATGAAAAACTGTTTTTT | CASSQRPRPNEKLFF
NA | 13 | NA | TRBJ2-7 | TRBV5-4 | TGTGCCAGCAGCTCGCAGGGTTCCTACGAGCAGTACTTC | CASSSQGSYEQYF
NA | 13 | NA | TRBJ1-4 | TRBV28 | TGTGCCAGCAGTCAGGGAGGCCGGGGGAAACTGTTTTTT | CASSQGGRGKLFF
once | 14 | NA | TRBJ2-1 | TRBV5-8 | TGTGCCAGCAGCTTCCCGGGACTGATCAATGAGCAGTTCTTC | CASSFPGLINEQFF
NA | 18 | TRBD1 | TRBJ1-5 | TRBV7-2 | TGTGCCAGCAGCTCCGCGCCAGGGGGGCAACATAGCAATCAGCCCCAGCATTTT | CASSSAPGGQHSNQPQHF